Below are 29 T cell receptor beta chains sequenced from a single sample in a study of blood T cell repertoires in COVID-19. The data were produced by immunoSEQ multiplex PCR, yet TCRdb's version contains in-frame clones alone and is incomplete. The sample records about 200,000 clones, under 90% being singletons. Sequenced material: PBMCs or T cells enriched from blood (not recorded which). The receptors originated from a woman in her 30s with acute COVID-19.

V gene TRBV6-5 combines with J gene TRBJ1-1; the match to TRBD1 covers 7 bases. Germline CDR1 MNHEY, CDR2 SVGAGI. The CDR3 runs to 15 residues. V lost 5 bases to trimming and J lost 4 bases; unmatched junction nucleotides: 10. CDR3 in amino acids: CASSRKGGGVTEAFF. CDR3 DNA sequence: TGTGCCAGCAGTCGCAAAGGAGGGGGCGTCACTGAAGCTTTCTTT.

The chain employs TRBV7-8 and TRBJ1-6; D uncertain. Germline lookup yields CDR1 SGHVS and CDR2 FQNEAQ. V was shortened by 5 bases and J by 9 bases, with 14 bases between the two germline ends. The CDR3 is made up of 14 amino acids. CDR3 amino acids: CASSPQTFPSPLHF. CDR3 in DNA: TGTGCCAGCAGCCCCCAGACTTTTCCTTCACCCCTCCACTTT.

The count of this clone is one. This chain joins TRBV5-1 and TRBJ2-1; a possible D gene is TRBD2 (6 bases). The length of the CDR3 is 19 residues. V lost 0 bases, J lost 4 bases, and 23 bases lay in between. Germline V gene data show CDR1 as SGHRS and CDR2 as YFSETQ. The CDR3 spells CASSLDPIRQFGTYNEQFF. The CDR3 nucleotides are TGCGCCAGCAGCTTGGACCCCATAAGGCAGTTTGGGACTTACAATGAGCAGTTCTTC. The whole variable domain, remainder taken from reference TRBV5-1 and TRBJ2-1, is KAGVTQTPRYLIKTRGQQVTLSCSPISGHRSVSWYQQTPGQGLQFLFEYFSETQRNKGNFPGRFSGRQFSNSRSEMNVSTLELGDSALYLCASSLDPIRQFGTYNEQFFGPGTRLTVL.

The chain is built from TRBV11-2 and TRBJ1-2; 7 bases agree with TRBD1. Germline trimming cut 2 bases from V and 0 bases from J; bases unmatched to any gene: 12. Germline V CDR1 and CDR2: SGHAT, FQNNGV. The CDR3 covers 18 residues. The CDR3 DNA is TGTGCCAGCAGCTTACCGACGATACAGGGGTCCTCTAACTATGGCTACACCTTC. The encoded protein is CASSLPTIQGSSNYGYTF.

The rearrangement joins TRBV7-3 to TRBJ2-2; 7 bases agree with TRBD1. The germline V gene has CDR1 SGHTA and CDR2 FQGTGA. The CDR3 consists of 17 residues. With V trimmed by 1 base and J by 5 bases, 10 bases remained unmatched. The CDR3 DNA sequence: TGTGCCAGCAGCTTAATACTCCCGGGCAGGGGGACCGGGGAGCTGTTTTTT. It specifies CASSLILPGRGTGELFF. Combining the CDR3 with reference TRBV7-3 and TRBJ2-2 gives the whole variable domain GAGVSQTPSNKVTEKGKYVELRCDPISGHTALYWYRQSLGQGPEFLIYFQGTGAADDSGLPNDRFFAVRPEGSVSTLKIQRTERGDSAVYLCASSLILPGRGTGELFFGEGSRLTVL.

This clone was detected only a few times. The genes are TRBV7-3 and TRBJ2-6; 7 bases line up with TRBD1. Germline V lookup: CDR1 SGHTA, CDR2 FQGTGA. The CDR3 sequence is 16 residues long. After removal of 5 bases from V and 1 base from J, the junction contained 5 bases not matched to a gene. Here the CDR3 DNA reads TGTGCCAGCAGCCGGGACAGTATTTCTGGGGCCAACGTCCTGACTTTC. Encoded protein: CASSRDSISGANVLTF.

This clone was seen once. The chain combines TRBV10-2 with TRBJ1-5, with unresolved D. Trimming pared 2 bases from V and 0 bases from J, leaving 5 bases between. CDR1 is WSHSY, CDR2 SAAADI, per germline. This CDR3 has 14 residues. The CDR3 region is CASSEGLSNQPQHF. CDR3 DNA sequence: TGCGCCAGCAGTGAGGGCCTTAGCAATCAGCCCCAGCATTTT.

The CDR3 sequence is CATSAPAAVIAETQYF. The CDR3 DNA sequence: TGTGCCACCAGCGCCCCGGCGGCCGTTATTGCGGAGACCCAGTACTTC. This chain links TRBV15 with TRBJ2-5; D gene unclear. This CDR3 has 16 residues. In germline, CDR1 is LNHNV, CDR2 YYDKDF (reference sequence). Trimming shortened V by 5 bases and J by 5 bases, and 21 bases separated the two germline ends. Supplemented by reference TRBV15 and TRBJ2-5, the full variable domain reads DAMVIQNPRYQVTQFGKPVTLSCSQTLNHNVMYWYQQKSSQAPKLLFHYYDKDFNNEADTPDNFQSRRPNTSFCFLDIRSPGLGDTAMYLCATSAPAAVIAETQYFGPGTRLLVL.

The J gene is TRBJ1-1, the V gene TRBV19; D unclear. The CDR3 has 13 amino acids. The germline V gene encodes CDR1 LNHDA and CDR2 SQIVND (reference sequence). V lost 4 bases and J 0 bases, leaving 6 bases between the germline ends. CDR3 region: CASSRGLNTEAFF. The CDR3 DNA sequence: TGTGCCAGTAGTAGAGGGCTGAACACTGAAGCTTTCTTT.

This chain uses TRBV7-8 with TRBJ1-5; TRBD1 is a possible D gene (6 bases). CDR1 is SGHVS, CDR2 FQNEAQ, per germline. The CDR3 totals 16 residues. V was cut by 1 base and J by 7 bases, with 17 bases left in between. CDR3 region: CASSLVGGGVQQPQHF. CDR3 bases: TGTGCCAGCAGCTTAGTAGGCGGGGGCGTGCAACAGCCCCAGCATTTT.

The chain joins TRBV6-5 to TRBJ2-2; no clear D. CDR3 length: 14 residues. V lost 2 bases, J lost 4 bases, and 8 bases lay in between. CDR1 is MNHEY and CDR2 is SVGAGI in the germline V gene. The CDR3 sequence: CASSYGQPTGELFF. CDR3 coding DNA: TGTGCCAGCAGTTACGGGCAGCCCACCGGGGAGCTGTTTTTT.

This clone was seen a handful of times. The chain carries TRBV30 and TRBJ2-3; 8 nucleotides line up with TRBD2. Per the germline V gene, CDR1 is GTSNPN and CDR2 is SVGIG (reference sequence). CDR3 length: 16 residues. Unmatched junction bases numbered 14, after V lost 0 bases and J lost 9 bases. CDR3 amino acids: CAWSVGDGGEGDTQYF. Here the CDR3 DNA reads TGTGCCTGGAGTGTGGGAGACGGGGGGGAAGGGGACACGCAGTATTTT.

This chain uses TRBV19 with TRBJ1-2; D might be TRBD1 (5 bases). CDR1 and CDR2 from the germline V gene are LNHDA and SQIVND (reference sequence). Deletions cut 5 bases from V and 4 bases from J, with 20 bases between. CDR3 length: 16 residues. The CDR3 nucleotides read TGTGCCAGTAGTGTACAGGATAGCCGGATCCCCTATGGCTACACCTTC. Its translation: CASSVQDSRIPYGYTF.

This clone was picked up a small number of times. This chain joins TRBV10-3 and TRBJ1-1, with TRBD1 matching 10 bases. The CDR3 loop spans 14 amino acids. Per germline, CDR1 ENHRY and CDR2 SYGVKD. V dropped 6 bases and J dropped 3; count of bases not matched to a gene: 4. CDR3 loop: CAISRGTGDTEAFF. In DNA, the CDR3 is TGTGCCATCAGCCGGGGGACAGGGGACACTGAAGCTTTCTTT.

The chain has TRBV5-1 and TRBJ2-1; no firm D call. The V end lost 4 bases, the J end lost 0 bases, and 14 bases lay between the germline ends. The CDR3 runs 16 residues. Germline V CDR1 and CDR2: SGHRS, YFSETQ. For the CDR3, the DNA is TGCGCCAGCAGCCCCCGAACCGCTAACTCCTACAATGAGCAGTTCTTC. Protein sequence: CASSPRTANSYNEQFF.

The chain recombines TRBV5-1 with TRBJ2-5, with a possible D match to TRBD2 (6 bases). The length of the CDR3 is 13 residues. Germline CDR1 is SGHRS and CDR2 is YFSETQ. V was cut by 5 bases and J by 5 bases, with 13 bases left in between. The DNA for the CDR3 is TGCGCCAGCAGTTCTCCGGCGGGGGAGACCCAGTACTTC. It is translated as CASSSPAGETQYF.

The chain couples TRBV20-1 to TRBJ2-3; D is possibly TRBD2 (6 bases). The CDR3 runs 14 residues. V was shortened by 3 bases and J by 1 base, with 11 bases between the two germline ends. Germline CDR1 DFQATT, CDR2 SNEGSKA (reference sequence). CDR3 nucleotides: TGCAGTGCTAGTAATAGCGGCGGCACAGATACGCAGTATTTT. Translating it yields CSASNSGGTDTQYF.

The genes are TRBV24-1 and TRBJ1-1; D is possibly TRBD1 (5 bases). The germline V and J ends were trimmed by 0 bases and 7 bases, with 8 bases remaining between them. CDR1 and CDR2 from the germline V gene are KGHDR and SFDVKD. The CDR3 runs 13 residues. CDR3 in DNA: TGTGCCACCAGTGATTTGCAGGACAATGAAGCTTTCTTT. Its protein is CATSDLQDNEAFF.

In the case of this clone: A junction boundary mismatches the germline segment, possibly from a read error. The gene calls are TRBV4-1 and TRBJ2-1; D is possibly TRBD2 (6 bases). Germline V gives CDR1 MGHRA, CDR2 YSYEKL. The CDR3 loop spans 18 amino acids. The CDR3 is CASSPLGRTSISYNKQFF. In DNA, the CDR3 is TGCGCCAGCAGCCCCTTAGGGAGGACTTCCATCTCCTACAATAAGCAGTTCTTC.

The chain recombines TRBV30 with TRBJ1-5; 8 bases match TRBD1. CDR3 length equals 13 residues. CDR1 GTSNPN and CDR2 SVGIG come from the germline V gene (reference sequence). The ends lost 4 bases at V and 5 bases at J; junction bases unmatched: 4. The CDR3: CAWTTGDHQPQHF. For the CDR3, the DNA is TGTGCCTGGACGACAGGGGACCATCAGCCCCAGCATTTT.

This chain links TRBV29-1 with TRBJ1-1; TRBD1 is a possible D gene (5 bases). Germline V gene lookup returns CDR1 SQVTM and CDR2 ANQGSEA. Trimming shortened V by 4 bases and J by 6 bases, and 15 bases separated the two germline ends. The length of the CDR3 is 13 residues. The CDR3 here is CSVGRGSSSEAFF. CDR3 bases: TGCAGCGTTGGGCGGGGCTCTTCCTCTGAAGCTTTCTTT.

The chain links TRBV12-3 or TRBV12-4 to TRBJ1-2, with 7 bases matching TRBD1. This CDR3 has 13 residues. The V gene end was trimmed by 11 bases and the J gene end by 1 base; junction bases not matched to a gene: 7. The chain's CDR3 is CAARTGDNYGYTF. CDR3 DNA: TGTGCCGCGCGGACAGGTGATAACTATGGCTACACCTTC.

The chain joins TRBV7-9 to TRBJ2-1, with D unresolved. The V end lost 2 bases, the J end lost 8 bases, and 13 bases lay between the germline ends. The germline gives CDR1 SEHNR, CDR2 FQNEAQ (reference sequence). The CDR3 is 14 amino acids. CDR3 sequence reads: CASSLYLLGDEQFF. The CDR3 DNA reads TGTGCCAGCAGCTTATATCTCCTGGGCGATGAGCAGTTCTTC.

The V call is TRBV4-1, the J call TRBJ2-3; unclear D gene. V lost 0 bases and J lost 0, with 10 bases in between. The CDR3 contains 16 residues. The germline V gene has CDR1 MGHRA and CDR2 YSYEKL. The CDR3 protein is CASSQDPSSSTDTQYF. CDR3 DNA: TGCGCCAGCAGCCAAGATCCGAGTTCTAGCACAGATACGCAGTATTTT.

The chain employs TRBV4-1 and TRBJ1-1; the D is unclear. Per the germline V gene, CDR1 is MGHRA and CDR2 is YSYEKL. The CDR3 spans 16 residues. With 1 base removed from V and 0 bases from J, the gap between germline ends came to 12 bases. The CDR3 sequence: CASSQVLSGLNTEAFF. DNA for the CDR3: TGCGCCAGCAGCCAAGTTCTTAGCGGCTTGAACACTGAAGCTTTCTTT.

This chain's CDR3 is CATKGQSAEAFF. CDR3 sequence (DNA): TGTGCCACTAAAGGACAATCTGCTGAAGCTTTCTTT. The rearrangement joins TRBV19 to TRBJ1-1; TRBD1 might be the D (5 bases). Germline V gene data show CDR1 as LNHDA and CDR2 as SQIVND (reference sequence). The CDR3 totals 12 residues. Trimming stripped 10 bases from V and 6 bases from J, with 15 bases between.

CDR3 bases: TGTGCCAGCAGCTTGGATGGGGAACTAGCAAGTACTAGGGAGACCCAGTACTTC. This gives the protein CASSLDGELASTRETQYF. V gene TRBV5-5 combines with J gene TRBJ2-5; maybe TRBD2 (6 bases). V gave up 0 bases and J gave up 5 bases, with 23 bases separating them. Germline loops: CDR1 SGHKS, CDR2 YYEKEE (reference sequence). The CDR3 sequence is 18 residues long.

The chain links TRBV27 to TRBJ2-7; a weak D match, TRBD1 (6 bases). Germline V gives CDR1 MNHEY, CDR2 SMNVEV (reference sequence). The CDR3 totals 14 residues. Trimming removed 5 bases from V and 0 bases from J, with 11 bases in between. The CDR3 region is CASSPGQSSYEQYF. Written as DNA, the CDR3 is TGTGCCAGCAGTCCCGGACAGAGCTCCTACGAGCAGTACTTC.

In this sample, this clone turned up once. This chain links TRBV2 with TRBJ1-2, with TRBD1 matching 10 bases. V shed 4 bases and J 5 bases; nucleotides not matched to a gene: 4. The V gene's germline CDR1 is SNHLY and CDR2 FYNNEI. The CDR3 is made up of 14 amino acids. DNA for the CDR3: TGTGCCAGCAGTGCGGGACAGGGGCGGTATGGCTACACCTTC. Its translation: CASSAGQGRYGYTF.